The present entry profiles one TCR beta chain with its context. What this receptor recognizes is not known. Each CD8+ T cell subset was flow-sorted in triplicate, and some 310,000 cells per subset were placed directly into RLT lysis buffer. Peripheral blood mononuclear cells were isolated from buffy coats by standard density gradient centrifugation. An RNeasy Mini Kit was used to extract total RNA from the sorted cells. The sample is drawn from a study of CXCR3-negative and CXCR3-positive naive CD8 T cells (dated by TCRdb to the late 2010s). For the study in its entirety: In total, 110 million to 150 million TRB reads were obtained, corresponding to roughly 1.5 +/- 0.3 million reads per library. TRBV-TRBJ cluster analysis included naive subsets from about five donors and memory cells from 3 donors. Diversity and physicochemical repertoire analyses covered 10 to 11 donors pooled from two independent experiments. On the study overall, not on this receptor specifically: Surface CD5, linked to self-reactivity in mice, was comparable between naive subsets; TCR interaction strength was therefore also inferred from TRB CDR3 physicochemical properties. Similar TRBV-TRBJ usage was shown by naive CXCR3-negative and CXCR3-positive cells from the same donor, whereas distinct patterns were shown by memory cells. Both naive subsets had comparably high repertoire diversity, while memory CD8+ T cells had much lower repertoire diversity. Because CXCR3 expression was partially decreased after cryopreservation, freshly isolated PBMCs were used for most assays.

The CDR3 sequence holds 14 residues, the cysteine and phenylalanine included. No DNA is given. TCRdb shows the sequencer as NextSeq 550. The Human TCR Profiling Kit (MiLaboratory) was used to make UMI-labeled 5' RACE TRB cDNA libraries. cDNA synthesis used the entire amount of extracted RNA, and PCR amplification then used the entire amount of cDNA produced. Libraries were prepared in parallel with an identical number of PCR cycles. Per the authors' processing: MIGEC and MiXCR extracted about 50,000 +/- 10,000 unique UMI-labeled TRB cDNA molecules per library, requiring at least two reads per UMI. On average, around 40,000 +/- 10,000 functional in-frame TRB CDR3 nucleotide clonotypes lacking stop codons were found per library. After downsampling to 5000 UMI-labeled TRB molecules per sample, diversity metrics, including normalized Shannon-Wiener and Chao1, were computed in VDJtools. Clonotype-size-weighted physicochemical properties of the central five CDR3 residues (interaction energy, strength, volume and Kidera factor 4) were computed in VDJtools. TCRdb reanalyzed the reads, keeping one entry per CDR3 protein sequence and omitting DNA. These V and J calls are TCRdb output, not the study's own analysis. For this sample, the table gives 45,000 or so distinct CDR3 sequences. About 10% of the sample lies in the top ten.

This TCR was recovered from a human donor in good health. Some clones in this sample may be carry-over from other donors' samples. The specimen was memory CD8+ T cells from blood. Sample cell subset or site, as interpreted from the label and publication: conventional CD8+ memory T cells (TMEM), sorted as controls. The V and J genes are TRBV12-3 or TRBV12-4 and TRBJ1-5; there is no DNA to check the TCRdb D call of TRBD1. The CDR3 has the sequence CASSSTDNNQPQHF.